The 17 T cell receptor beta chains in this list originate from one sample, sequenced in a study of glioma-infiltrating T cells. Amplification of TCR alpha and beta CDR3 regions from RNA used iRepertoire nested multiplex PCR. TCRdb ran MiXCR on the multiplex PCR reads and lists one entry per CDR3 protein. The sample lists fewer than 500,000 distinct CDR3 sequences; about 40% were seen once. Sequencing was carried out using glioma tissue, nonneoplastic brain tissue, or PBMCs (not recorded which). The receptor source for this set is a human donor with low-grade glioma or glioblastoma, undergoing nonglioma brain surgery, or in good health (not recorded which).

The chain is built from TRBV29-1 and TRBJ2-3, with 7 bases fitting TRBD1. This CDR3 has 12 residues. The V gene's germline CDR1 is SQVTM and CDR2 ANQGSEA. The junction had 4 bases not matched to a gene; V was cut back by 7 bases and J by 3 bases. DNA of the CDR3: TGCAGCGCCATACAGGGGACAGATACGCAGTATTTT. This codes for CSAIQGTDTQYF.

The chain combines TRBV20-1 with TRBJ2-5; TRBD1 matches 7 bases. The germline V gene has CDR1 DFQATT and CDR2 SNEGSKA (reference sequence). Trimming cost V 5 bases and J 2 bases; bases outside gene matches: 2. The CDR3 is made up of 12 amino acids. In DNA, the CDR3 is TGCAGTGCTTGGACAGGACAAGAGACCCAGTACTTC. It translates to CSAWTGQETQYF.

The CDR3 protein is CASNPQGGVSDEQYF. CDR3 nucleotides: TGTGCCAGCAACCCCCAAGGGGGGGTAAGCGACGAGCAGTACTTC. V gene TRBV28 combines with J gene TRBJ2-7; possible D gene TRBD2, 7 bases. CDR1 is MDHEN, CDR2 SYDVKM, per germline. V lost 7 bases to trimming and J lost 5 bases, with 21 bases between them. The CDR3 is made up of 15 amino acids.

This chain connects TRBV28 to TRBJ2-7, with D possibly matching TRBD1 (5 bases). The CDR3 contains 15 residues. CDR1 and CDR2 from the germline V gene are MDHEN and SYDVKM. With 4 bases removed from V and 1 base from J, the gap between germline ends came to 14 bases. The CDR3 is CASSSHVAGSYEQYF. CDR3 coding DNA: TGTGCCAGCAGTTCCCACGTGGCAGGGTCCTACGAGCAGTACTTC.

This clonotype showed up just a few times. This chain connects TRBV6-2 or TRBV6-3 to TRBJ2-7; perhaps TRBD2 as D (6 bases). CDR3 length: 14 amino acids. Germline CDR1 reads MNHEY; CDR2 reads SVGEGT. Trimming removed 2 bases at V and 6 bases at J, with 14 bases between. CDR3 DNA: TGTGCCAGCAGTTACGGAGGGTACACGGGCGAGCAGTACTTC. Translated: CASSYGGYTGEQYF.

This chain uses TRBV7-9 with TRBJ2-3, with 8 positions matching TRBD1. The length of the CDR3 is 14 residues. Germline CDR1 SEHNR, CDR2 FQNEAQ (reference sequence). Germline trimming cut 4 bases from V and 1 base from J; bases unmatched to any gene: 1. For the CDR3, the DNA is TGTGCCAGCAGCTCGGACAGGGGCACAGATACGCAGTATTTT. This encodes CASSSDRGTDTQYF.

On this clonotype: A read error is possible here, since a much larger clone lies one base away. The chain couples TRBV28 to TRBJ2-5; 7 positions agree with TRBD2. In germline, CDR1 is MDHEN, CDR2 SYDVKM. CDR3 size: 14 residues. Written as DNA, the CDR3 is TGTGCCAGCAGTTACGGGGGGAGGCAAGAGACCGAGTACTTC. Translation gives CASSYGGRQETEYF. The full variable domain, with the rest looked up from reference TRBV28 and TRBJ2-5, is DVKVTQSSRYLVKRTGEKVFLECVQDMDHENMFWYRQDPGLGLRLIYFSYDVKMKEKGDIPEGYSVSREKKERFSLILESASTNQTSMYLCASSYGGRQETEYFGPGTRLLVL.

V and J are TRBV6-2 or TRBV6-3 and TRBJ1-2; no firm D call. The CDR3 contains 15 residues. Looked up from germline, CDR1 is MNHEY and CDR2 is SVGEGT. V lost 3 bases and J lost 0, with 11 bases in between. The CDR3 coding sequence is TGTGCCAGCAGTTATCTCGGCTCTACTAACTATGGCTACACCTTC. It encodes CASSYLGSTNYGYTF.

The chain uses TRBV14 and TRBJ1-5; D may be TRBD1 (6 bases). CDR1 and CDR2 (germline): SGHDN, FVKESK. The CDR3 has 17 amino acids. V was shortened by 0 bases and J by 0 bases, with 12 bases between the two germline ends. This chain's CDR3 is CASSQEAGDHSNQPQHF. CDR3 coding DNA: TGTGCCAGCAGCCAAGAGGCAGGGGACCATAGCAATCAGCCCCAGCATTTT. Combining the CDR3 with reference TRBV14 and TRBJ1-5 gives the whole variable domain EAGVTQFPSHSVIEKGQTVTLRCDPISGHDNLYWYRRVMGKEIKFLLHFVKESKQDESGMPNNRFLAERTGGTYSTLKVQPAELEDSGVYFCASSQEAGDHSNQPQHFGDGTRLSIL.

This chain links TRBV18 with TRBJ2-7; TRBD2 is a possible D gene (6 bases). Trimming took 5 bases from V and 9 from J, leaving 17 bases between them. In germline, CDR1 is KGHSH, CDR2 LQKENI. This CDR3 has 13 residues. CDR3: CASSSGTLRVQYF. The CDR3 region has the DNA TGTGCCAGCTCATCCGGGACTCTAAGAGTGCAGTACTTC.

Note on this clonotype: Since the CDR3 does not end with the conserved phenylalanine or tryptophan, this likely comes from a read error. The rearrangement uses TRBV24-1 and TRBJ2-1; the D gene is possibly TRBD2 (5 bases). This CDR3 contains 14 residues. Trimming took off 6 bases at V and 10 bases at J, with 18 bases between the two ends. Germline assignment: CDR1 KGHDR and CDR2 SFDVKD. The CDR3 DNA sequence: TGTGCCACCAGTCCCTCGGGCGGGTTCCCCGAGCAGTTCCTC. Its protein is CATSPSGGFPEQFL.

The rearrangement links TRBV19 to TRBJ2-3; TRBD2 aligns across 10 bases. Trimming at V came to 6 bases and at J to 1 base, leaving 1 base not matched to a gene. The CDR3 extends over 14 amino acids. Germline V gene lookup returns CDR1 LNHDA and CDR2 SQIVND (reference sequence). CDR3 residues: CASSTSGGTDTQYF. CDR3 bases: TGTGCCAGTAGCACTAGCGGGGGCACAGATACGCAGTATTTT.

This clonotype was found many times. The genes are TRBV20-1 and TRBJ1-2; D uncertain. The ends were cut back, 2 bases at V and 2 bases at J, with 6 bases in the middle. The germline V gene has CDR1 DFQATT and CDR2 SNEGSKA (reference sequence). The CDR3 is made up of 12 amino acids. CDR3 nucleotides: TGCAGTGCTAGAAGAGGAAACTATGGCTACACCTTC. It encodes CSARRGNYGYTF.

V is TRBV28 and J is TRBJ2-7, with 7 bases that match TRBD2. In germline, CDR1 is MDHEN, CDR2 SYDVKM. V was clipped by 1 base and J by 6 bases; unmatched bases: 6. CDR3 size: 14 residues. The CDR3, as DNA: TGTGCCAGCAGTTTATACGGGGGGAGAGGCGAGCAGTACTTC. This codes for CASSLYGGRGEQYF.

The chain uses TRBV20-1 and TRBJ2-5, with 7 bases lining up with TRBD2. Trimming removed 2 bases from V and 3 bases from J; junction bases left unmatched: 3. Germline V CDR1 and CDR2: DFQATT, SNEGSKA (reference sequence). This CDR3 has 13 residues. CDR3 nucleotides: TGCAGTGCTAGAAGGCTAGCGGAAGAGACCCAGTACTTC. As protein: CSARRLAEETQYF.

In regard to this clonotype: A read error may be the cause here, since a much bigger clone is one base away. CDR3 residues: CASSLGYPQAEGTQYF. DNA of the CDR3: TGTGCCAGCAGTTTGGGCTATCCCCAAGCCGAAGGTACGCAGTATTTT. The chain uses TRBV6-9 and TRBJ2-3, with unresolved D. CDR1 and CDR2 (germline): MNHGY, SVAAGI. The CDR3 spans 16 residues. Trimming cost V 4 bases and J 8 bases, with 22 bases left between them.

This clonotype occurred a few times. J is TRBJ1-1 and V is TRBV29-1; no clear D gene. Trimming took off 7 bases at V and 1 base at J, with 4 bases between the two ends. The CDR3 is 10 amino acids. Germline V gene lookup returns CDR1 SQVTM and CDR2 ANQGSEA. CDR3 DNA: TGCAGCGCCCGGAACACTGAAGCTTTCTTT. It yields the protein CSARNTEAFF.